Described below is a single T cell receptor (beta chain) sequence and its context. As yet, its antigen is unknown. The record originates from a study of Ad26.COV2.S vaccination and SARS-CoV-2 variants. The study, taken as a whole, reports: Measures of TCR breadth and depth may have fallen short of total T cell responses. After vaccination, substantial breadth of spike-specific CD8+ and CD4+ responses was reported. Vaccinees displayed broader spike-specific TCR repertoires than placebo recipients. Across vaccine and placebo recipients, the breadth of non-spike TCRs was similar.

The data were produced by immunoSEQ multiplex PCR, yet TCRdb's version contains in-frame clones alone and is incomplete. The sample has 300,000 to 450,000 clones, 92% seen once; the top ten hold under 5%. The CDR3 runs 16 residues. Germline V lookup: CDR1 LGHNA, CDR2 YNFKEQ. The V end lost 5 bases, the J end lost 6 bases, and 20 bases lay between the germline ends. The source was peripheral blood, collected after recovery from COVID-19. The clonotype was recovered from a human donor who had recovered from COVID-19. V gene TRBV4-2 combines with J gene TRBJ1-5, with D perhaps matching TRBD1 (6 bases). CDR3 in DNA: TGTGCCAGCAGCGACCGGGGGGCTACGGGGAGTCAGCCCCAGCATTTT. This encodes CASSDRGATGSQPQHF.